These T cell receptor beta chains were read from a single sample in a study of T cell changes during pregnancy in multiple sclerosis. Here immunoSEQ multiplex PCR was the method, and the copy in TCRdb shows in-frame clones only, minus some. This sample has 35,000 to 45,000 clones, with 92% found just once. This sample comprised CD8+ T cells from peripheral blood mononuclear cells, obtained in the first trimester of pregnancy. These receptors originate from a female donor with multiple sclerosis, enrolled in a pregnancy study. Both conserved end residues are part of each CDR3. A D gene is named only where the DNA matches it firmly. Expanded clones get a size class; other rows say once, few or many, or leave the size out.

j_call: TRBJ2-7; v_call: TRBV5-4; clone_size: .; cdr3_length: 14; d_call: .; cdr3_nt: TGTGCCAGCAGCGAAACACCGGGACACCCCGAGCAGTACTTC; cdr3_aa: CASSETPGHPEQYF
j_call: TRBJ2-7; v_call: TRBV7-6; clone_size: .; cdr3_length: 14; d_call: .; cdr3_nt: TGTGCCAGCAGCTTATCGGGAGACTCCTACGAGCAGTACTTC; cdr3_aa: CASSLSGDSYEQYF
j_call: TRBJ2-1; v_call: TRBV18; clone_size: .; cdr3_length: 11; d_call: .; cdr3_nt: TGTGCCAGCTCCGAGAGGGATGAGCAGTTCTTC; cdr3_aa: CASSERDEQFF
j_call: TRBJ2-2; v_call: TRBV29-1; clone_size: .; cdr3_length: 13; d_call: .; cdr3_nt: TGCAGCGTTGAAGAAGCGAGCGCCGGGGAGCTGTTTTTT; cdr3_aa: CSVEEASAGELFF
j_call: TRBJ1-2; v_call: TRBV30; clone_size: .; cdr3_length: 19; d_call: TRBD1; cdr3_nt: TGTGCCTGGAGTCCTCTTTCCGACAGGGGGAGTCCCCTTAACTATGGCTACACCTTC; cdr3_aa: CAWSPLSDRGSPLNYGYTF
j_call: TRBJ2-7; v_call: TRBV13; clone_size: .; cdr3_length: 15; d_call: .; cdr3_nt: TGTGCCAGCAGCTTGCGGGGCCTAGGCCATTACGAGCAGTACTTC; cdr3_aa: CASSLRGLGHYEQYF
j_call: TRBJ2-3; v_call: TRBV29-1; clone_size: .; cdr3_length: 13; d_call: TRBD1; cdr3_nt: TGCAGCGTTGATCAGGGGGTCCAGGATACGCAGTATTTT; cdr3_aa: CSVDQGVQDTQYF
j_call: TRBJ1-1; v_call: TRBV7-6; clone_size: .; cdr3_length: 15; d_call: .; cdr3_nt: TGTGCCAGCAGCTTTGGAGGGAGGGGAGGGACTGAAGCTTTCTTT; cdr3_aa: CASSFGGRGGTEAFF
j_call: TRBJ2-7; v_call: TRBV5-6; clone_size: .; cdr3_length: 13; d_call: .; cdr3_nt: TGTGCCAGCAGCTTGGCGGGGGTTTACGAGCAGTACTTC; cdr3_aa: CASSLAGVYEQYF
j_call: TRBJ2-3; v_call: TRBV13; clone_size: .; cdr3_length: 21; d_call: TRBD2; cdr3_nt: TGTGCCAGCAGCGCCCCGGGGTTTCTAGCGGGGGGGCCTAGAACCTCAGATACGCAGTATTTT; cdr3_aa: CASSAPGFLAGGPRTSDTQYF
j_call: TRBJ2-7; v_call: TRBV18; clone_size: .; cdr3_length: 13; d_call: .; cdr3_nt: TGTGCCAGCTCACCACCGGAGAACTACGAGCAGTACTTC; cdr3_aa: CASSPPENYEQYF
j_call: TRBJ1-1; v_call: TRBV29-1; clone_size: .; cdr3_length: 12; d_call: TRBD1; cdr3_nt: TGCAGCGTTGTCCAGGGGGACCCTGAAGCTTTCTTT; cdr3_aa: CSVVQGDPEAFF
j_call: TRBJ2-5; v_call: TRBV6-1; clone_size: .; cdr3_length: 14; d_call: .; cdr3_nt: TGTGCCAGCAGTGAAGGGGTAGGGGTAGAGACCCAGTACTTC; cdr3_aa: CASSEGVGVETQYF
j_call: TRBJ2-1; v_call: TRBV2; clone_size: .; cdr3_length: 15; d_call: .; cdr3_nt: TGTGCCAGCTCGCCCGGACAGAGCTCCTACAATGAGCAGTTCTTC; cdr3_aa: CASSPGQSSYNEQFF
j_call: TRBJ2-7; v_call: TRBV19; clone_size: .; cdr3_length: 13; d_call: .; cdr3_nt: TGTGCCAGTAGTATAGATTCGGCGGGCGAGCAGTACTTC; cdr3_aa: CASSIDSAGEQYF
j_call: TRBJ1-1; v_call: TRBV4-1; clone_size: .; cdr3_length: 15; d_call: .; cdr3_nt: TGCGCCAGCAGCCAAGGTCCAGGGGATATCACTGAAGCTTTCTTT; cdr3_aa: CASSQGPGDITEAFF
j_call: TRBJ2-7; v_call: TRBV6-6; clone_size: .; cdr3_length: 14; d_call: TRBD1; cdr3_nt: TGTGCCAGCACCCTACAGGGGGATTACTACGAGCAGTACTTC; cdr3_aa: CASTLQGDYYEQYF
j_call: TRBJ1-1; v_call: TRBV6-6; clone_size: .; cdr3_length: 15; d_call: .; cdr3_nt: TGTGCCAGCAGTTTAAAGGGGATGTGGAACACTGAAGCTTTCTTT; cdr3_aa: CASSLKGMWNTEAFF
j_call: TRBJ2-7; v_call: TRBV30; clone_size: few; cdr3_length: 13; d_call: TRBD1; cdr3_nt: TGTGCCTGGAAAGGCAGGGGGACCTACGAGCAGTACTTC; cdr3_aa: CAWKGRGTYEQYF
j_call: TRBJ2-6; v_call: TRBV19; clone_size: once; cdr3_length: 17; d_call: TRBD1; cdr3_nt: TGTGCCAGTAGTATTCGGGACAGCAACTCTGGGGCCAACGTCCTGACTTTC; cdr3_aa: CASSIRDSNSGANVLTF
j_call: TRBJ2-3; v_call: TRBV9; clone_size: .; cdr3_length: 15; d_call: .; cdr3_nt: TGTGCCAGCAGCGCGAGTACAGCCTACACAGATACGCAGTATTTT; cdr3_aa: CASSASTAYTDTQYF
j_call: TRBJ2-1; v_call: TRBV30; clone_size: few; cdr3_length: 16; d_call: .; cdr3_nt: TGTGCCTGGATATTTGTGGGGCAGAGCTCCTACAATGAGCAGTTCTTC; cdr3_aa: CAWIFVGQSSYNEQFF
j_call: TRBJ2-1; v_call: TRBV11-2; clone_size: .; cdr3_length: 13; d_call: TRBD2; cdr3_nt: TGTGCCAGCAGCGAGGGACTAGCGGGGGGTACGCTCTTC; cdr3_aa: CASSEGLAGGTLF
j_call: TRBJ2-4; v_call: TRBV5-6; clone_size: .; cdr3_length: 15; d_call: TRBD2; cdr3_nt: TGTGCCAGCTTGGAGTCTAGCGGGGGGCAAAACATTCAGTACTTC; cdr3_aa: CASLESSGGQNIQYF
j_call: TRBJ2-6; v_call: TRBV13; clone_size: .; cdr3_length: 18; d_call: TRBD1; cdr3_nt: TGTGCCAGCAGCTTAAACGGACAGGGTGGCTCTGGGGCCAACGTCCTGACTTTC; cdr3_aa: CASSLNGQGGSGANVLTF